Listed below are T cell receptor beta chains from one sample, sequenced in a study of blood T cell repertoires in COVID-19. The data were produced by immunoSEQ multiplex PCR, yet TCRdb's version contains in-frame clones alone and is incomplete. The data hold 150,000 to 200,000 clones, with less than 95% observed a single time. Sequencing was done on a sample of peripheral blood. The receptors come from a man aged 30 to 45 with COVID-19, enrolled during active disease. CDR3s include the opening cysteine and the closing phenylalanine or tryptophan. A D gene is named only where the DNA matches it firmly. Where a row states a size, it is once, few, many or the class of an expanded clone; other rows omit it.

v_gene	d_gene	abundance	len	j_gene	CDR3nt	CDR3aa
TRBV6-5	TRBD1	-	13	TRBJ1-2	TGTGCCAGCCGGGACAGGGGGGGAACTGGCTACACCTTC	CASRDRGGTGYTF
TRBV18	-	-	14	TRBJ1-5	TGTGCCAGCTCATTAGCGGGTATCGATCAGCCCCAGCATTTT	CASSLAGIDQPQHF
TRBV2	-	few	13	TRBJ1-6	TGTGCCAGCAGTCCCCTTAGGGGTTCACCCCTCCACTTT	CASSPLRGSPLHF
TRBV7-9	-	-	14	TRBJ1-1	TGTGCCAGCAGCTTAACCACAGGGCTAGGTGAAGCTTTCTTT	CASSLTTGLGEAFF
TRBV5-5	TRBD1	-	17	TRBJ2-1	TGTGCCGGCGCCTCCCTTTTCGAGGGACAGGGGGCTTCCGAGCAGTTCTTC	CAGASLFEGQGASEQFF
TRBV9	TRBD2	-	16	TRBJ2-2	TGTGCCAGCAGCGTATCGGCTAGCGGGCACACCGGGGAGCTGTTTTTT	CASSVSASGHTGELFF
TRBV27	TRBD1	-	15	TRBJ1-2	TGTGCCAGCAGCAAGGGACAGGGAGGGGAATATGGCTACACCTTC	CASSKGQGGEYGYTF
TRBV7-9	-	-	15	TRBJ2-2	TGTGCCAGCAGCTTAGCTTTCCAGGGTCCCGGGGAGCTGTTTTTT	CASSLAFQGPGELFF
TRBV6-1	-	-	17	TRBJ1-1	TGTGCCAGCAGTGTTTCGGGTCTGGCGCCGATGAACACTGAAGCTTTCTTT	CASSVSGLAPMNTEAFF
TRBV27	-	-	15	TRBJ1-1	TGTGCCAGCAGTTTATCCGTCACAGCGAACACTGAAGCTTTCTTT	CASSLSVTANTEAFF
TRBV12-2	-	-	20	TRBJ2-1	TGTGCAAGTCGCTTAGTATCCGGGACAGGGGGCTTGGTCTCCTACAATGAGCAGTTCTTC	CASRLVSGTGGLVSYNEQFF
TRBV7-9	-	-	15	TRBJ2-7	TGTGCCAGCAGCAAGGGACACTCGAGCTCCTACGAGCAGTACTTC	CASSKGHSSSYEQYF
TRBV4-1	TRBD2	-	17	TRBJ2-7	TGCGCCAGCAGTTACAAATGGACTAGCGGGGGGGCTTACGAGCAGTACTTC	CASSYKWTSGGAYEQYF
TRBV5-1	-	-	15	TRBJ1-4	TGCGCCAGCAGCTTGGGCCAGGGTTCGGATGAAAAACTGTTTTTT	CASSLGQGSDEKLFF
TRBV12-5	-	-	14	TRBJ1-1	TGTGCTAGTGGTCCGAGAGACATGAACACTGAAGCTTTCTTT	CASGPRDMNTEAFF
TRBV6-1	-	-	14	TRBJ1-5	TGTGCCAGCAGTGACGGGTTCCCGGGGCAGCCCCAGCATTTT	CASSDGFPGQPQHF
TRBV5-1	TRBD1	-	13	TRBJ2-7	TGCGCCAGCAGCTTTACTGACAGGGCTGAGCAGTACTTC	CASSFTDRAEQYF
TRBV5-1	-	-	14	TRBJ2-7	TGCGCCAGCAGCTACCAAGTGGGGACACGGGAGCAGTACTTC	CASSYQVGTREQYF
TRBV6-5	-	-	15	TRBJ1-3	TGTGCCAGCAGTCCCCCCCGGACTGCCGGAAACACCATATATTTT	CASSPPRTAGNTIYF
TRBV10-3	TRBD1	-	15	TRBJ1-2	TGTGCCATCAGCGAGGGGACAGCCCCTAACTATGGCTACACCTTC	CAISEGTAPNYGYTF
TRBV20-1	-	few	11	TRBJ2-3	TGCAGTGCTCCCCGGTCAGATACGCAGTATTTT	CSAPRSDTQYF
TRBV7-9	TRBD1	-	15	TRBJ1-2	TGTGCCAGCACCGCATATTCCGGGACAGACTATGGCTACACCTTC	CASTAYSGTDYGYTF
TRBV5-6	TRBD1	-	16	TRBJ2-3	TGTGCCAGCAGCTTAGGGGGCCCGACCCCCACAGATACGCAGTATTTT	CASSLGGPTPTDTQYF
TRBV7-2	-	-	14	TRBJ1-3	TGTGCCAGCAGCTTAGGACAGTTAGGAAACACCATATATTTT	CASSLGQLGNTIYF
TRBV7-6	TRBD1	-	17	TRBJ2-7	TGTGCCAGCAGCTTAGTATTTGGGGCACAGGGGGGCAACGAGCAGTACTTC	CASSLVFGAQGGNEQYF
TRBV6-5	-	-	13	TRBJ2-3	TGTGCCAGCAGTTACAGCGGAACAGATACGCAGTATTTT	CASSYSGTDTQYF
TRBV5-6	-	-	16	TRBJ1-2	TGTGCCAGCAGTCCAATACAGGGTAGGGTCAGCTATGGCTACACCTTC	CASSPIQGRVSYGYTF
TRBV6-5	TRBD1	-	13	TRBJ2-7	TGTGCCAGCAGGCGACAGGGGTCCTACGAGCAGTACTTC	CASRRQGSYEQYF
TRBV27	-	few	16	TRBJ2-1	TGTGCCAGCAAGACAGGGGAGGGGTTTAGGGACAATGAGCAGTTCTTC	CASKTGEGFRDNEQFF
TRBV5-1	-	-	17	TRBJ1-3	TGCGCCAGCAGCTTTGGAGTCCAGCGAAGCTCTGGAAACACCATATATTTT	CASSFGVQRSSGNTIYF
TRBV6-5	-	-	15	TRBJ1-2	TGTGCCAGCAGTTACTCGTCAGGGAAAAACTATGGCTACACCTTC	CASSYSSGKNYGYTF
TRBV3-1/TRBV3-2	TRBD2	-	17	TRBJ2-1	TGTGCCAGCAGCCAAGAATCCGGGACTAGCGGGTACAATGAGCAGTTCTTC	CASSQESGTSGYNEQFF
TRBV2	TRBD2	-	15	TRBJ2-6	TGTACCAGCAGTGACCAACTAGCGTTGGCCAACGTCCTGACTTTC	CTSSDQLALANVLTF
TRBV3-1/TRBV3-2	TRBD1	-	18	TRBJ1-2	TGTGCCAGCAGCCAACAGGGACAGGTGCTGTTAGCTAACTATGGCTACACCTTC	CASSQQGQVLLANYGYTF
TRBV7-9	-	-	15	TRBJ2-2	TGTGCCAGCAGCTCTTTGGGAGCGAACACCGGGGAGCTGTTTTTT	CASSSLGANTGELFF
TRBV27	TRBD1	-	15	TRBJ1-2	TGTGCCAGCAGTTTAACGCCGGGACAGGGGATTGGCTACACCTTC	CASSLTPGQGIGYTF
TRBV7-9	-	-	15	TRBJ2-2	TGTGCCAGCAGCTTGTTCCTGAGGGACACCGGGGAGCTGTTTTTT	CASSLFLRDTGELFF
TRBV2	TRBD2	-	15	TRBJ2-2	TGTGCCAGCAGTGGGACTAGCGGCAACACCGGGGAGCTGTTTTTT	CASSGTSGNTGELFF
TRBV11-2	TRBD2	-	16	TRBJ2-3	TGTGCCAGCAGCTTTTCTAGCGGGAGGGCCACAGATACGCAGTATTTT	CASSFSSGRATDTQYF
TRBV19	TRBD1	-	15	TRBJ2-7	TGTGCCAGTAGAGGCCCAGGACAGGGGGTCGGCGAGCAGTACTTC	CASRGPGQGVGEQYF
TRBV27	-	-	14	TRBJ1-1	TGTGCCAGCAGCCAGACAGGAGAGAACACTGAAGCTTTCTTT	CASSQTGENTEAFF
TRBV5-1	-	-	15	TRBJ1-1	TGCGCCAGCAGCCAAGGACAGTTCATGAACACTGAAGCTTTCTTT	CASSQGQFMNTEAFF
TRBV28	-	-	15	TRBJ2-7	TGTGCCAGCTACTTCCGAGACCGACATGGCTACGAGCAGTACTTC	CASYFRDRHGYEQYF
TRBV15	TRBD1	-	16	TRBJ1-5	TGTGCCACCAGCTCCACCGGGACAGGGCCCAATCAGCCCCAGCATTTT	CATSSTGTGPNQPQHF
TRBV6-5	TRBD2	-	13	TRBJ2-7	TGTGCCAGCAGTTATCGGGGGGGGTACGAGCAGTACTTC	CASSYRGGYEQYF
TRBV12-5	TRBD2	-	16	TRBJ2-3	TGTGCTAGTGGTTTGGCCAGCGGGGGGGCCTCGGATACGCAGTATTTT	CASGLASGGASDTQYF
TRBV5-1	-	-	15	TRBJ2-5	TGCGCCAGCAGCTTGGGGACAGGGAGGGGAGAGACCCAGTACTTC	CASSLGTGRGETQYF
TRBV7-6	TRBD2	-	16	TRBJ2-3	TGTGCCAGCAGCTTAGCCGGGACTAGCGGCACAGATACGCAGTATTTT	CASSLAGTSGTDTQYF
TRBV12-5	-	-	17	TRBJ1-3	TGTGCTAGTGGTTTGGTAACCAGACGGGACTCTGGAAACACCATATATTTT	CASGLVTRRDSGNTIYF
TRBV4-1	TRBD2	-	20	TRBJ2-7	TGCGCCAGCAGCCAAGTTTTTCTCGCTAGCGGGGGAGCTCACTCCTACGAGCAGTACTTC	CASSQVFLASGGAHSYEQYF
TRBV29-1	TRBD1	-	14	TRBJ1-5	TGCAGCGTTTCTGGACAGGATAGCAATCAGCCCCAGCATTTT	CSVSGQDSNQPQHF
TRBV30	-	-	12	TRBJ2-3	TGTGCCTGGACCCCAGGGTCAGGCACGCAGTATTTT	CAWTPGSGTQYF
TRBV24-1	TRBD1	-	16	TRBJ1-2	TGTGCCACCAGTGAGGACGTCCGGGACAGAAACTATGGCTACACCTTC	CATSEDVRDRNYGYTF
TRBV15	-	-	17	TRBJ1-2	TGTGCCACCAGCAGAGTAGCATCTGGCAGGGCTAACTATGGCTACACCTTC	CATSRVASGRANYGYTF
TRBV28	-	-	16	TRBJ1-5	TGTGCCAGCAGTTGGCCCGGGACACGAAATCACTCGCCCCAGCATTTT	CASSWPGTRNHSPQHF
TRBV6-6	-	-	12	TRBJ2-3	TGTGCCAGCAACAGGGTCGGGGATACGCAGTATTTT	CASNRVGDTQYF
TRBV9	-	once	12	TRBJ1-1	TGTGCCAGCAGCGTAGGGTCGGGTGAAGCTTTCTTT	CASSVGSGEAFF
TRBV28	-	-	17	TRBJ2-3	TGTGCCACCTCCCCGGGTTGGGGGGGCCTACTCACAGATACGCAGTATTTT	CATSPGWGGLLTDTQYF
TRBV9	-	-	15	TRBJ1-2	TGTGCCAGCAGCGTACAGGGGACGAGTGTGGATGGCTACACCTTC	CASSVQGTSVDGYTF